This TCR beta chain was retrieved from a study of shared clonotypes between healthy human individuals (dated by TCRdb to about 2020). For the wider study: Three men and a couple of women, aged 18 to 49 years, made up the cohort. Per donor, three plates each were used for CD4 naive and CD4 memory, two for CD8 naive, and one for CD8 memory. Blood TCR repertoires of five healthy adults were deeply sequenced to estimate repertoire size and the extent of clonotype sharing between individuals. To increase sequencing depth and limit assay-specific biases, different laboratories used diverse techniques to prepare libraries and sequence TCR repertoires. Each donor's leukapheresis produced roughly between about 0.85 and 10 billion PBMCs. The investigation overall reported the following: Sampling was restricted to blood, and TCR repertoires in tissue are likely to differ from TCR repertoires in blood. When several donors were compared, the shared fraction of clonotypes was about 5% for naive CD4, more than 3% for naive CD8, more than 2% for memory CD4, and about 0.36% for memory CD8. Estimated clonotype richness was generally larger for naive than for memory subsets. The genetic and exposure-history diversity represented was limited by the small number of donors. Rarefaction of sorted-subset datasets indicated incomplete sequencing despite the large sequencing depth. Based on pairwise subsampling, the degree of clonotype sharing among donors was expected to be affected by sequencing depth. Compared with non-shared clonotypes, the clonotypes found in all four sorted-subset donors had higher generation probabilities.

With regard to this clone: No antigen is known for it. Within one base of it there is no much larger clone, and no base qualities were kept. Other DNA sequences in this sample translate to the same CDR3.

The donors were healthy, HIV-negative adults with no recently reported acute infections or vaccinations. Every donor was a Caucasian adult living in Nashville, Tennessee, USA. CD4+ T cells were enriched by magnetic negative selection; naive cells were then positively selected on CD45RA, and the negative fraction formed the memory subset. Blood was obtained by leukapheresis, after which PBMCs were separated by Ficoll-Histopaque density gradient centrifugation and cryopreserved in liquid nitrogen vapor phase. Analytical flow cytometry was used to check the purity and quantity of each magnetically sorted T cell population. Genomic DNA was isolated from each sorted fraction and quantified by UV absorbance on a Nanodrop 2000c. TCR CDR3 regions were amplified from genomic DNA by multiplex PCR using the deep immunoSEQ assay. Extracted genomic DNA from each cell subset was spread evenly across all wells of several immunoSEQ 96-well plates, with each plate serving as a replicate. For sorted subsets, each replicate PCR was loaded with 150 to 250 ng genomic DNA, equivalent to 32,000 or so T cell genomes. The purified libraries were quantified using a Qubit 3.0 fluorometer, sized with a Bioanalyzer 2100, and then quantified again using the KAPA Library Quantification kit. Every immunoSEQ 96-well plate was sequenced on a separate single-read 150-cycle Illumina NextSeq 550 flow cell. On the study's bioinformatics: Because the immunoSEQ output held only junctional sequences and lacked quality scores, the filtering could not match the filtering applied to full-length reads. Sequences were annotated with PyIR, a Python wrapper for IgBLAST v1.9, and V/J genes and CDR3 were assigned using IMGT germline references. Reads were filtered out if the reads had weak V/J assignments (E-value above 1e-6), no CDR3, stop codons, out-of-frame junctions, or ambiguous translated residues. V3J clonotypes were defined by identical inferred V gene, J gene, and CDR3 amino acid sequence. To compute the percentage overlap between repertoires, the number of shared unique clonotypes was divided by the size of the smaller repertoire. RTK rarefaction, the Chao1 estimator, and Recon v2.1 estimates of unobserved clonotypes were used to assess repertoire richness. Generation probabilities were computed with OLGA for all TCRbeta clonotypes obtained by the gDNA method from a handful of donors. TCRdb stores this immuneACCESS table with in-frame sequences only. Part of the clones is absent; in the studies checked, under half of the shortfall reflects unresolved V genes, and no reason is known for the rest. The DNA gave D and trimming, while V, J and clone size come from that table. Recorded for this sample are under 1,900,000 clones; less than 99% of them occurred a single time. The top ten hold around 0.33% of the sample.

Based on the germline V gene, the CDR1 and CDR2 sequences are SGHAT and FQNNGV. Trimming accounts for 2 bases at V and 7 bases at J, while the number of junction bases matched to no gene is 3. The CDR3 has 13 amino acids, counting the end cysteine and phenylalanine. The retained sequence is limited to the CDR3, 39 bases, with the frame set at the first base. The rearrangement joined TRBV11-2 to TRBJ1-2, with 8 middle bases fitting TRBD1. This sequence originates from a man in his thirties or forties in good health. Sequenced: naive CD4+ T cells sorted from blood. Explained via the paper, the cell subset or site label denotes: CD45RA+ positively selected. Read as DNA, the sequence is TGTGCCAGCAGCTTACAGGGGGCTGGTGGCTACACCTTC. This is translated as CASSLQGAGGYTF.